One and the same sample provided the 4 T cell receptor beta chains below, sequenced in a study of shared clonotypes between healthy human individuals. Assay used: immunoSEQ multiplex PCR; TCRdb lists only in-frame clones, some missing. The table has over 950,000 clones, roughly 80% seen once. Sequencing input: memory CD4+ T cells from PBMCs. As for subset: CD45RA-negative fraction. These receptors all stem from a man aged 18 to 30 in good health. Some clones in this sample may be carry-over from other donors' samples.

This clone has more than one count but fewer than ten. This CDR3 reads CASSSYRDSAEKLFF. The CDR3 DNA follows: TGTGCCAGCAGCTCGTACCGGGACAGTGCCGAAAAACTGTTTTTT. The chain carries TRBV7-9 and TRBJ1-4, with 7 bases fitting TRBD1. CDR1 and CDR2 (germline): SEHNR, FQNEAQ (reference sequence). The CDR3 runs 15 residues. J gave up 8 bases and V 4 bases, and 10 bases lay outside the gene matches. Variable domain in full (rest from reference TRBV7-9 and TRBJ1-4): DTGVSQNPRHKITKRGQNVTFRCDPISEHNRLYWYRQTLGQGPEFLTYFQNEAQLEKSRLLSDRFSAERPKGSFSTLEIQRTEQGDSAMYLCASSSYRDSAEKLFFGSGTQLSVL.

The J gene is TRBJ2-3, the V gene TRBV12-5; weak D call: TRBD1 (5 bases). Trimming took off 5 bases at V and 1 base at J, with 10 bases between the two ends. There are 14 residues in the CDR3. CDR1 is LGHNT and CDR2 is FRNRAP in the germline V gene. The CDR3 nucleotides read TGTGCTAGTGGTCTGCGACAGCGCACAGATACGCAGTATTTT. This codes for CASGLRQRTDTQYF.

The J gene is TRBJ1-2, the V gene TRBV27; D gene uncertain. Germline V gives CDR1 MNHEY, CDR2 SMNVEV (reference sequence). The CDR3 spans 14 residues. Trimming pared 3 bases from V and 8 bases from J, leaving 16 bases between. The CDR3 sequence is CASSLDPAVGGYTF. The CDR3 region has the DNA TGTGCCAGCAGTTTGGACCCGGCAGTTGGCGGCTACACCTTC.

The genes are TRBV5-1 and TRBJ2-7; the match to TRBD1 covers 12 bases. Germline CDR1 SGHRS, CDR2 YFSETQ. After removal of 3 bases from V and 6 bases from J, the junction contained 4 bases not matched to a gene. This CDR3 has 14 amino acids. The CDR3 region is CASSSQGQGAEQYF. DNA for the CDR3: TGCGCCAGCAGCTCTCAGGGACAGGGGGCCGAGCAGTACTTC.